These T cell receptor beta chains were read from a single sample in a study of control samples from healthy donors and cancer patients. Profiling relied on immunoSEQ multiplex PCR, and the TCRdb table lists in-frame clones only, not all of them. The sample has over 100,000 clones; 85% to 90% are singletons. The source material was blood. These receptors were obtained from a woman in her 50s in good health. Each CDR3 is given with its conserved first and last residue. A D gene is named only where the DNA matches it firmly.

CDR3	V	J	D
CSAGVNEQFF	TRBV29-1	TRBJ2-1	.
CASSHQMTGNTGELFF	TRBV3-1/TRBV3-2	TRBJ2-2	.
CASSYLGTVNYGYTF	TRBV6-5	TRBJ1-2	.
CASSQTPLPGQMNTEAFF	TRBV21-1	TRBJ1-1	.
CASSGTKNMNTEAFF	TRBV9	TRBJ1-1	.
CASSGADRGRYEQYF	TRBV11-1	TRBJ2-7	TRBD1
CAWSTRRSGGEDTQYF	TRBV30	TRBJ2-3	TRBD2
CASSFSGAAEKLFF	TRBV28	TRBJ1-4	.
CASSEDWDSGFF	TRBV6-1	TRBJ2-1	TRBD1
CASSWVDSRTEAFF	TRBV5-4	TRBJ1-1	.
CASSTTGGVGTQYF	TRBV5-1	TRBJ2-5	TRBD1
CASSFRAPNEKLFF	TRBV6-5	TRBJ1-4	.
CASRRQGSDTQYF	TRBV10-1	TRBJ2-3	TRBD1
CASNFDRFNQPQHF	TRBV2	TRBJ1-5	.
CSASSPGHGAFF	TRBV20-1	TRBJ1-1	.
CASSMRALSTDTQYF	TRBV19	TRBJ2-3	.
CASSLDREGEQFF	TRBV5-4	TRBJ2-1	.
CASSIEDVVGYTF	TRBV19	TRBJ1-2	.
CASSYSTGRPEAFF	TRBV6-5	TRBJ1-1	.
CASSNGITEQFF	TRBV21-1	TRBJ2-1	.
CASRGELSNQPQHF	TRBV6-5	TRBJ1-5	.
CASSPSGSSTDTQYF	TRBV7-2	TRBJ2-3	TRBD2
CASSFSDSHSGNTIYF	TRBV6-6	TRBJ1-3	.
CASSLTFGGVVGANVLTF	TRBV7-3	TRBJ2-6	.
CASSSTGDYGYTF	TRBV6-6	TRBJ1-2	TRBD1
CASSVESLAPGSGANVLTF	TRBV9	TRBJ2-6	.
CASSWDSILETQYF	TRBV18	TRBJ2-5	TRBD1
CATSEGGRLNIQYF	TRBV24-1	TRBJ2-4	.
CATLGPNQETQYF	TRBV24-1	TRBJ2-5	.
CASSFEYTEAFF	TRBV5-5	TRBJ1-1	.
CASSSPRGGDYNEQFF	TRBV6-6	TRBJ2-1	.
CASSLTGGSTDEQFF	TRBV7-3	TRBJ2-1	TRBD2
CASSPRRWSYNEQFF	TRBV11-2	TRBJ2-1	.
CASRHEGLATNEKLFF	TRBV6-6	TRBJ1-4	.